This TCR beta chain was observed in a study of cytomegalovirus exposure and HLA in healthy donors. At sampling all donors were nominally healthy, likely with unrecorded immune exposures. The CDR3 extends over 14 amino acids. The V end was cut by 0 bases, the J end by 0 bases, with 7 bases between. Germline V CDR1 and CDR2: SGDLS, YYNGEE. Points on this clone: As yet, its antigen is unknown.

Study observations and caveats: Later on, analysis showed that most CMV-associated TCR beta chains appeared to be HLA-restricted. Listed as cytomegalovirus-associated were 164 TCR beta chains. In a later analysis, V- and J-gene trimming of beta chains associated with a DCLRE1C missense variant, replicated independently.

The study ran its PCR with 60 Vbeta and 13 Jbeta primers. This table comes from immunoSEQ multiplex PCR, and its TCRdb copy is limited to in-frame clones, with some not included. The sample shows under 200,000 clones, roughly 72% of them seen only once. This sequence joins TRBV9 and TRBJ2-7; no definite D call. Sequencing was performed on PBMCs. The receptor was isolated from a middle-aged man in good health and CMV-seronegative. The CDR3 nucleotides read TGTGCCAGCAGCGTAGACCGTAGCTCCTACGAGCAGTACTTC. Its protein is CASSVDRSSYEQYF.